The entry that follows covers one T cell receptor beta chain sequence. Its antigen is undetermined. Every bit of the isolated RNA underwent reverse transcription, so sequencing read expressed TCRB transcripts. Generated by immunoSEQ multiplex PCR, the TCRdb table keeps only in-frame clones and is missing some. The table includes roughly 400,000 clones, 9.6% detected once. Heparinised blood was drawn once per donor, averaging roughly 120 mL. The data derive from a study of beta chain features in type 1 diabetes. Germline trimming cut 1 base from V and 10 bases from J; bases unmatched to any gene: 3. Germline V lookup: CDR1 SGHVS, CDR2 FNYEAQ. The CDR3 has 12 amino acids. Study-level results: PCR might pick shorter templates more often, in the same way for patients and controls. Significant though moderate, a shortening of TCRB CDR3s appeared in all four CD4+ subsets of Type 1 diabetes patients.

The receptor was derived from a man aged 25 to 45 with type 1 diabetes. The sequencing sample was made of central memory CD4+ T cells from blood. The rearrangement uses TRBV7-6 and TRBJ1-1, with 7 positions matching TRBD1. The CDR3 reads CASSLDGTVAFF. As DNA, the CDR3 is TGTGCCAGCAGCTTAGATGGGACAGTAGCTTTCTTT.